Shown below are 5 T cell receptor beta chains from a single sample sequenced in a study of cytomegalovirus exposure and HLA in healthy donors. Both 60 Vbeta primers and 13 Jbeta primers went into the PCR. Some clones are missing from TCRdb's copy, which holds only in-frame ones; the method was immunoSEQ multiplex PCR. This sample's table reports 150,000 to 200,000 clones. Material: PBMCs. The receptors shown here come from a man aged 25-40 years in good health and CMV-seronegative.

The gene calls are TRBV27 and TRBJ2-7, with D possibly being TRBD2 (6 bases). The CDR3 totals 13 residues. The germline CDR1 and CDR2 sequences are MNHEY and SMNVEV (reference sequence). The germline V and J ends were trimmed by 2 bases and 6 bases, with 11 bases remaining between them. The CDR3 loop is CASSLNGGTEQYF. The CDR3 bases are TGTGCCAGCAGTTTAAACGGAGGGACCGAGCAGTACTTC.

This rearrangement joins TRBV11-2 to TRBJ2-7, with D possibly TRBD1 on 5 matching bases. Germline CDR1 is SGHAT and CDR2 is FQNNGV. CDR3 size: 14 residues. V was pared by 4 bases and J by 3 bases, with 13 bases between. The CDR3 is CASSSRGWGYEQYF. CDR3 coding DNA: TGTGCCAGCAGCTCTAGGGGTTGGGGCTACGAGCAGTACTTC. Full variable domain (outside the CDR3, taken from reference TRBV11-2 and TRBJ2-7): EAGVAQSPRYKIIEKRQSVAFWCNPISGHATLYWYQQILGQGPKLLIQFQNNGVVDDSQLPKDRFSAERLKGVDSTLKIQPAKLEDSAVYLCASSSRGWGYEQYFGPGTRLTVT.

The genes are TRBV2 and TRBJ2-7, with 7 nucleotides matching TRBD2. Germline V gives CDR1 SNHLY, CDR2 FYNNEI. This CDR3 contains 12 residues. V shed 0 bases, J shed 10 bases, and the junction held 3 bases outside the gene matches. Here the CDR3 reads CASSEAAGRQYF. The CDR3 region has the DNA TGTGCCAGCAGTGAAGCAGCGGGGCGTCAGTACTTC.

This chain uses TRBV28 with TRBJ2-7, with unresolved D. The CDR3 runs 14 residues. Germline CDR1 and CDR2: MDHEN and SYDVKM. V was trimmed by 6 bases and J by 4 bases, leaving 16 bases between them. For the CDR3, the DNA is TGTGCCAGCAGCTATGGAACAGCCAGGTACGAGCAGTACTTC. This translates into CASSYGTARYEQYF.

This rearrangement joins TRBV5-1 to TRBJ1-2; D possibly corresponds to TRBD1 (6 bases). The CDR3 extends over 15 amino acids. CDR1 is SGHRS, CDR2 YFSETQ, per germline. The V gene lost 2 bases and the J gene lost 2 bases, with 13 bases spanning the gap. CDR3 in DNA: TGCGCCAGCAGCTTCGGGACATCTCCAAACTATGGCTACACCTTC. Protein product: CASSFGTSPNYGYTF.